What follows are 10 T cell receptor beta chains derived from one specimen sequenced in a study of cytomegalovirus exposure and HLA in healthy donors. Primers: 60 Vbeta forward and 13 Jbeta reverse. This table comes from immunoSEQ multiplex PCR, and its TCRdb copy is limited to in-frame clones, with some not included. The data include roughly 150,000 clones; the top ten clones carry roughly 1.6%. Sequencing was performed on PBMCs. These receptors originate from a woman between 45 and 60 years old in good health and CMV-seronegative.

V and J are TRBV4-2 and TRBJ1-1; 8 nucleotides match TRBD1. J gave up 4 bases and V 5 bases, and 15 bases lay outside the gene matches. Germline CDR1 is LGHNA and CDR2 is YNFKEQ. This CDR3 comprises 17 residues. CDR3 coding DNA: TGTGCCAGCAGCTTGGCCCAACAGGGGGGGTTTGGCACTGAAGCTTTCTTT. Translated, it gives CASSLAQQGGFGTEAFF.

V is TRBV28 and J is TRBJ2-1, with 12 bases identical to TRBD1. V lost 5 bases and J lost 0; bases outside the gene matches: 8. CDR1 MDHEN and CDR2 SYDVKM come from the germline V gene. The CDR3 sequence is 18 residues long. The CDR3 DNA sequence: TGTGCCAGCAGTCGGGACAGGGGGCCTTCTAGCTCCTACAATGAGCAGTTCTTC. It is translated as CASSRDRGPSSSYNEQFF.

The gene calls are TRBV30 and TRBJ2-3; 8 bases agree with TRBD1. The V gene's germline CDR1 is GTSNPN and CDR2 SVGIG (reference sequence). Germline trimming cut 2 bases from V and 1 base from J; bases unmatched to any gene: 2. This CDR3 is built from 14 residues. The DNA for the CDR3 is TGTGCCTGGAGTCAGGGGGCTCGCACAGATACGCAGTATTTT. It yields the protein CAWSQGARTDTQYF.

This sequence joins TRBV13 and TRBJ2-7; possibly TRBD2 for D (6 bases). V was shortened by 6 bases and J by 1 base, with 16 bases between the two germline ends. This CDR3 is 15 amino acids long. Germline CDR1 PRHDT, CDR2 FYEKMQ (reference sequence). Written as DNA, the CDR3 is TGTGCCAGCAGGCCCCGGGACTTAGTGTCCTACGAGCAGTACTTC. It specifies CASRPRDLVSYEQYF.

In DNA, the CDR3 is TGTGCCAGCAGCCCGGGATCTTTTATCCCCTACGAGCAGTACTTC. This gives the protein CASSPGSFIPYEQYF. The genes are TRBV7-3 and TRBJ2-7, with D perhaps matching TRBD2 (5 bases). Germline assignment: CDR1 SGHTA and CDR2 FQGTGA. The CDR3 spans 15 residues. The germline V and J ends were trimmed by 5 bases and 2 bases, with 16 bases remaining between them.

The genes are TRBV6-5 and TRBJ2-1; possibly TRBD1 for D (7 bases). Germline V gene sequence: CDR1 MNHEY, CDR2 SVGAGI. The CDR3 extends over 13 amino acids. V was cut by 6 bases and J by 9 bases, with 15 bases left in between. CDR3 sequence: CASSTSQGGEQFF. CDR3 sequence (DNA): TGTGCCAGCAGCACCTCGCAGGGGGGTGAGCAGTTCTTC.

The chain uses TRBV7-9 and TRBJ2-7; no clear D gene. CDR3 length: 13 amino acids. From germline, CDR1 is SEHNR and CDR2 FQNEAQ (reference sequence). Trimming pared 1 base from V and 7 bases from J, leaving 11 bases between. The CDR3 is CASSLVSGEEQYF. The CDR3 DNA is TGTGCCAGCAGCTTAGTATCGGGTGAGGAGCAGTACTTC.

The CDR3 region is CAWSRLAGVRVGTDTQYF. In DNA form, the CDR3 reads TGTGCCTGGAGTCGGTTAGCGGGAGTCCGCGTGGGCACAGATACGCAGTATTTT. V and J are TRBV30 and TRBJ2-3, with 9 bases identical to TRBD2. V lost 2 bases and J lost 1; bases outside the gene matches: 13. CDR3 size: 18 residues. Germline assignment: CDR1 GTSNPN and CDR2 SVGIG (reference sequence).

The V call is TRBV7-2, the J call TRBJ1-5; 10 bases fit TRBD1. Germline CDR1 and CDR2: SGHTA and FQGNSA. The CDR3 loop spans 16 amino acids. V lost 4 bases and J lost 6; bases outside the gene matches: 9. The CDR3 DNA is TGTGCCAGCAGCTCAGGGACAGGGGAGGTTGGTCAGCCCCAGCATTTT. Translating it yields CASSSGTGEVGQPQHF.

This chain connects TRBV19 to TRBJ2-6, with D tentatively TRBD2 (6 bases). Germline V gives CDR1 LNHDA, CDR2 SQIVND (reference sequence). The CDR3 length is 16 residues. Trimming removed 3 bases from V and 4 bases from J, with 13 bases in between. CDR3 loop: CASSIVGGRGANVLTF. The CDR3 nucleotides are TGTGCCAGTAGTATCGTGGGGGGACGAGGGGCCAACGTCCTGACTTTC.